The rows below give T cell receptor beta chains drawn from one sample of a study of siplizumab effects on memory and regulatory T cells. The method was immunoSEQ multiplex PCR; TCRdb's version includes in-frame clones alone and lacks a portion of them. The sample has about 69,000 clones, 80% to 90% seen once. Sequenced: Tregs sorted from blood. These receptors were taken from a human donor in good health. Each CDR3 is given with its conserved first and last residue. Each record gives: D gene, J gene, V gene, CDR3 protein, CDR3 DNA. D genes are given only for firm matches.

d_gene: -
j_gene: TRBJ2-1
v_gene: TRBV7-2
CDR3aa: CASSLEWGRRSTEQFF
CDR3nt: TGTGCCAGCAGCTTAGAGTGGGGACGCAGGAGCACTGAGCAGTTCTTC

d_gene: -
j_gene: TRBJ2-7
v_gene: TRBV9
CDR3aa: CASSVDEGYEQYF
CDR3nt: TGTGCCAGCAGCGTAGATGAGGGATACGAGCAGTACTTC

d_gene: -
j_gene: TRBJ1-1
v_gene: TRBV6-5
CDR3aa: CASSFGGYNGEAFF
CDR3nt: TGTGCCAGCAGTTTCGGGGGATATAACGGTGAAGCTTTCTTT

d_gene: TRBD1
j_gene: TRBJ2-5
v_gene: TRBV2
CDR3aa: CASNRGPGETQYF
CDR3nt: TGTGCCAGCAACAGGGGTCCAGGGGAGACCCAGTACTTC

d_gene: -
j_gene: TRBJ1-4
v_gene: TRBV4-1
CDR3aa: CASSQDRGEQKLFF
CDR3nt: TGCGCCAGCAGCCAAGATAGGGGTGAGCAAAAACTGTTTTTT

d_gene: -
j_gene: TRBJ1-1
v_gene: TRBV25-1
CDR3aa: CASTQIGGRNTEAFF
CDR3nt: TGTGCCAGCACCCAGATCGGGGGGAGGAACACTGAAGCTTTCTTT

d_gene: -
j_gene: TRBJ2-7
v_gene: TRBV19
CDR3aa: CASSIQDESSYEQYF
CDR3nt: TGTGCCAGTAGTATACAGGACGAAAGCTCCTACGAGCAGTACTTC

d_gene: -
j_gene: TRBJ2-1
v_gene: TRBV5-6
CDR3aa: CASSLVTGAGEQFF
CDR3nt: TGTGCCAGCAGCTTGGTAACCGGGGCCGGTGAGCAGTTCTTC

d_gene: TRBD2
j_gene: TRBJ2-7
v_gene: TRBV9
CDR3aa: CASSARAGTSLYEQYF
CDR3nt: TGTGCCAGCAGCGCCAGAGCGGGGACTAGCCTCTACGAGCAGTACTTC

d_gene: TRBD2
j_gene: TRBJ2-7
v_gene: TRBV27
CDR3aa: CASSPSGTYEQYF
CDR3nt: TGTGCCAGCAGTCCTAGCGGTACCTACGAGCAGTACTTC

d_gene: -
j_gene: TRBJ2-3
v_gene: TRBV6-5
CDR3aa: CASRNPITDTQYF
CDR3nt: TGTGCCAGCAGAAACCCTATCACAGATACGCAGTATTTT

d_gene: -
j_gene: TRBJ2-1
v_gene: TRBV15
CDR3aa: CATSRDEGSEQFF
CDR3nt: TGTGCCACCAGCAGAGATGAGGGCAGTGAGCAGTTCTTC

d_gene: -
j_gene: TRBJ1-2
v_gene: TRBV6-6
CDR3aa: CASTSSDYGYTF
CDR3nt: TGTGCCAGCACCTCGTCGGATTATGGCTACACCTTC

d_gene: -
j_gene: TRBJ2-1
v_gene: TRBV10-3
CDR3aa: CAISEYSGTYNEQFF
CDR3nt: TGTGCCATCAGTGAGTACAGCGGTACCTACAATGAGCAGTTCTTC

d_gene: -
j_gene: TRBJ1-4
v_gene: TRBV7-2
CDR3aa: CASSLEQGRVKLFF
CDR3nt: TGTGCCAGCAGCTTAGAACAGGGCCGGGTGAAACTGTTTTTT